The next 25 T cell receptor beta chains were all read from a single sample in a study of human T cells and chemical hapten exposure. TCRdb redid the calling of the RACE reads with MiXCR, one entry per CDR3 protein. The sample has 130,000 or so distinct CDR3 sequences, approximately 8.3% seen once. The time point is: healthy volunteer bleed at 2 weeks. Unfractionated whole blood served as the source for total RNA extraction. The sample comprised whole blood. The source of these receptors is a male donor in good health. Some clones in this sample may be carry-over from other donors' samples.

This clonotype was counted only a few times. The chain is built from TRBV11-2 and TRBJ2-1; 7 bases align to TRBD1. The germline V gene encodes CDR1 SGHAT and CDR2 FQNNGV. The junction had 18 bases not matched to a gene; V was cut back by 4 bases and J by 15 bases. The CDR3 contains 15 residues. Here the CDR3 DNA reads TGTGCCAGCAGCTCCCAGGGGGTGCGGACAGTATCCCTGTTCTTC. Protein product: CASSSQGVRTVSLFF.

The V and J genes are TRBV12-3 or TRBV12-4 and TRBJ2-3, with 8 bases fitting TRBD2. The CDR3 is 15 residues long. V lost 5 bases to trimming and J lost 6 bases; unmatched junction nucleotides: 10. CDR3 DNA: TGTGCCAGCAGTCCCGGGACTAGTGTTGCGGATACGCAGTATTTT. This translates into CASSPGTSVADTQYF.

The rearrangement uses TRBV6-1 and TRBJ1-1; D perhaps matches TRBD1 (5 bases). This CDR3 comprises 14 residues. The V gene's germline CDR1 is MNHNS and CDR2 SASEGT. V was pared by 2 bases and J by 4 bases, with 11 bases between. This chain's CDR3 is CASSERGSATEAFF. The CDR3 DNA reads TGTGCCAGCAGTGAAAGGGGATCGGCCACTGAAGCTTTCTTT.

In its sample, this clonotype was seen a few times. The rearrangement uses TRBV4-1 and TRBJ2-3, with 7 bases matching TRBD1. The J segment lost 2 bases and the V segment lost 2 bases, leaving 7 bases of the junction unmatched. Germline CDR1 is MGHRA and CDR2 is YSYEKL. The CDR3 runs 16 residues. CDR3 sequence reads: CASSQFRTGITDTQYF. The CDR3 DNA reads TGCGCCAGCAGCCAATTCCGGACAGGCATCACAGATACGCAGTATTTT.

This clonotype was counted between two and nine times. The chain combines TRBV2 with TRBJ2-3; 12 bases are a match to TRBD1. The CDR3 contains 13 residues. J was trimmed by 5 bases and V by 8 bases; bases with no gene match: 2. CDR1 and CDR2 from the germline V gene are SNHLY and FYNNEI. The CDR3 coding sequence is TGTGCCAGCGGGACAGGGGGCAGAGATACGCAGTATTTT. Protein: CASGTGGRDTQYF.

This clonotype has only a few counts. The J gene is TRBJ2-6, the V gene TRBV19; tentative D call: TRBD2 (6 bases). CDR3 length: 15 amino acids. V lost 3 bases and J 1 base, leaving 7 bases between the germline ends. Germline loops: CDR1 LNHDA, CDR2 SQIVND (reference sequence). Here the CDR3 DNA reads TGTGCCAGTAGTATGGGGACTTCTGGGGCCAACGTCCTGACTTTC. Its protein is CASSMGTSGANVLTF.

The chain uses TRBV24-1 and TRBJ2-7, with unresolved D. The CDR3 spans 12 residues. Germline V gene lookup returns CDR1 KGHDR and CDR2 SFDVKD. V gave up 1 base and J gave up 7 bases, with 7 bases separating them. This chain's CDR3 is CATSDFLGEQYF. The CDR3 region has the DNA TGTGCCACCAGTGATTTTTTGGGTGAGCAGTACTTC.

This clonotype was seen a handful of times. This sequence joins TRBV11-2 and TRBJ1-1; D may be TRBD1 (6 bases). CDR1 is SGHAT and CDR2 is FQNNGV in the germline V gene. CDR3 length: 15 residues. Trimming stripped 5 bases from V and 0 bases from J, with 13 bases between. CDR3 nucleotide sequence: TGTGCCAGCAGCCCAGGTGCAGGGGTGAACACTGAAGCTTTCTTT. Translating gives CASSPGAGVNTEAFF.

This chain connects TRBV7-9 to TRBJ2-7, with 8 bases identical to TRBD2. Germline trimming cut 5 bases from V and 5 bases from J; bases unmatched to any gene: 11. Germline values: CDR1 SEHNR, CDR2 FQNEAQ (reference sequence). This CDR3 is 15 amino acids long. CDR3 nucleotides: TGTGCCAGCAGCCCCGGTGATAGCGGGAACCACGAGCAGTACTTC. Translating it yields CASSPGDSGNHEQYF. Using reference TRBV7-9 and TRBJ2-7 for the parts outside the CDR3, the full variable domain is DTGVSQNPRHKITKRGQNVTFRCDPISEHNRLYWYRQTLGQGPEFLTYFQNEAQLEKSRLLSDRFSAERPKGSFSTLEIQRTEQGDSAMYLCASSPGDSGNHEQYFGPGTRLTVT.

This clonotype was detected only a few times. V and J are TRBV20-1 and TRBJ1-2; 7 nucleotides agree with TRBD1. Germline trimming cut 6 bases from V and 2 bases from J; bases unmatched to any gene: 6. The germline V gene encodes CDR1 DFQATT and CDR2 SNEGSKA (reference sequence). The CDR3 runs 13 residues. CDR3 bases: TGCAGTGCGGACGACAGGGCCAACTATGGCTACACCTTC. This codes for CSADDRANYGYTF.

The chain uses TRBV7-2 and TRBJ1-1; 8 bases line up with TRBD1. Germline trimming cut 5 bases from V and 2 bases from J; bases unmatched to any gene: 10. Germline V gene data show CDR1 as SGHTA and CDR2 as FQGNSA. This CDR3 has 16 amino acids. CDR3 bases: TGTGCCAGCAGCGACCGGACAGGGATCATTAACACTGAAGCTTTCTTT. The encoded protein is CASSDRTGIINTEAFF. Full variable domain (missing parts from reference TRBV7-2 and TRBJ1-1): GAGVSQSPSNKVTEKGKDVELRCDPISGHTALYWYRQSLGQGLEFLIYFQGNSAPDKSGLPSDRFSAERTGGSVSTLTIQRTQQEDSAVYLCASSDRTGIINTEAFFGQGTRLTVV.

This clonotype was counted between two and nine times. The gene calls are TRBV27 and TRBJ2-5, with D possibly being TRBD2 (6 bases). With 10 bases removed from V and 1 base from J, the gap between germline ends came to 13 bases. This CDR3 is built from 13 residues. Germline V CDR1 and CDR2: MNHEY, SMNVEV (reference sequence). CDR3 bases: TGTGCCACCGGTAGCGGTTCCCAAGAGACCCAGTACTTC. Translating it yields CATGSGSQETQYF.

This clonotype was observed a few times. This chain connects TRBV12-3 or TRBV12-4 to TRBJ2-5, with D possibly being TRBD2 (5 bases). This CDR3 contains 15 residues. The V end lost 6 bases, the J end lost 1 base, and 15 bases lay between the germline ends. The CDR3 nucleotides are TGTGCCAGCAGCCCCATATCGGAGGCCCAAGAGACCCAGTACTTC. It codes for CASSPISEAQETQYF.

This clonotype has a count of ten or more. The CDR3: CASSLAVGLAGVNEQFF. CDR3 in DNA: TGTGCCAGCAGTTTGGCCGTGGGACTAGCGGGGGTCAATGAGCAGTTCTTC. The rearrangement uses TRBV12-3 or TRBV12-4 and TRBJ2-1; 14 positions agree with TRBD2. The V and J ends lost 3 bases and 6 bases, in that order; junction bases with no gene match: 7. The CDR3 covers 17 residues.

This clonotype was detected many times. The chain has TRBV5-5 and TRBJ1-1; the D gene is possibly TRBD1 (5 bases). This CDR3 has 15 residues. Trimming pared 3 bases from V and 1 base from J, leaving 13 bases between. CDR1 is SGHKS, CDR2 YYEKEE, per germline (reference sequence). CDR3: CASSSIPDKNTEAFF. CDR3 nucleotide sequence: TGTGCCAGCAGCTCCATCCCGGACAAGAACACTGAAGCTTTCTTT.

This clonotype was seen repeatedly, ten times or more. The chain couples TRBV6-2 or TRBV6-3 to TRBJ1-1; 7 positions match TRBD1. Germline CDR1 and CDR2: MNHEY and SVGEGT. The CDR3 consists of 15 residues. Losses at the gene ends were 6 bases for V and 5 bases for J; bases not matched to a gene: 12. CDR3 residues: CASRHTGAMGTEAFF. CDR3 DNA sequence: TGTGCCAGCAGACACACAGGGGCCATGGGGACTGAAGCTTTCTTT.

The chain links TRBV5-1 to TRBJ1-1; no clear D. V was clipped by 4 bases and J by 0 bases, with 16 bases between them. CDR1 is SGHRS and CDR2 is YFSETQ in the germline V gene. The CDR3 is 16 residues long. Here the CDR3 reads CASSPIKGNMNTEAFF. The DNA of the CDR3 is TGCGCCAGCAGCCCTATAAAAGGGAACATGAACACTGAAGCTTTCTTT.

This clonotype was picked up a small number of times. The chain couples TRBV5-1 to TRBJ1-2; D unresolved. Per the germline V gene, CDR1 is SGHRS and CDR2 is YFSETQ. With 3 bases removed from V and 7 bases from J, the gap between germline ends came to 13 bases. There are 13 residues in the CDR3. CDR3 DNA sequence: TGCGCCAGCAGCTCCCTGGCGTTGGGTGGCTACACCTTC. This translates into CASSSLALGGYTF.

This clonotype occurred many times. The rearrangement links TRBV29-1 to TRBJ2-2; 7 bases are shared with TRBD2. Germline values: CDR1 SQVTM, CDR2 ANQGSEA. CDR3 length: 13 amino acids. The J segment lost 1 base and the V segment lost 7 bases, leaving 3 bases of the junction unmatched. The CDR3 nucleotides are TGCAGCGCCGTAGCGGGGAACACCGGGGAGCTGTTTTTT. This encodes CSAVAGNTGELFF.

This clonotype was seen many times. V gene TRBV2 combines with J gene TRBJ1-1; perhaps TRBD1 as D (6 bases). This CDR3 has 13 residues. The germline V and J ends were trimmed by 8 bases and 4 bases, with 14 bases remaining between them. Germline loops: CDR1 SNHLY, CDR2 FYNNEI. The CDR3: CASGGQARTEAFF. CDR3 nucleotides: TGTGCCAGCGGGGGCCAGGCGCGCACTGAAGCTTTCTTT.

This clonotype was found once. The chain combines TRBV5-1 with TRBJ2-1; D gene ambiguous. Deletions cut 2 bases from V and 0 bases from J, with 9 bases between. Looked up from germline, CDR1 is SGHRS and CDR2 is YFSETQ. The CDR3 runs to 15 residues. The CDR3 is CASSFAESSYNEQFF. The CDR3 nucleotides read TGCGCCAGCAGCTTCGCGGAGAGCTCCTACAATGAGCAGTTCTTC.

This clonotype was detected ten times or more. The chain uses TRBV4-2 and TRBJ2-7, with TRBD1 identical over 8 bases. The V and J ends lost 4 bases and 3 bases, in that order; junction bases with no gene match: 8. CDR3 length: 15 residues. In germline, CDR1 is LGHNA, CDR2 YNFKEQ. CDR3 loop: CASSPMRQGLYEQYF. DNA of the CDR3: TGTGCCAGCAGCCCAATGAGACAGGGGCTCTACGAGCAGTACTTC.

The rearrangement joins TRBV7-9 to TRBJ2-3; 10 nucleotides match TRBD2. The CDR3 sequence is 16 residues long. Trimming removed 6 bases from V and 2 bases from J; junction bases left unmatched: 8. CDR1 is SEHNR, CDR2 FQNEAQ, per germline (reference sequence). The CDR3 DNA is TGTGCCAGCAGGAGCAAGAGCGGGGGGGACACAGATACGCAGTATTTT. As protein: CASRSKSGGDTDTQYF.

This clonotype appeared a few times. The chain couples TRBV20-1 to TRBJ2-1; perhaps TRBD2 as D (6 bases). This CDR3 region has 13 residues. V was trimmed by 2 bases and J by 8 bases, leaving 13 bases between them. Per germline, CDR1 DFQATT and CDR2 SNEGSKA (reference sequence). The CDR3 here is CSARHASDYEQFF. As DNA, the CDR3 is TGCAGTGCTAGACATGCTAGCGACTATGAGCAGTTCTTC.

This clonotype was counted a few times. This chain uses TRBV7-9 with TRBJ2-3; a weak D match, TRBD2 (6 bases). Germline assignment: CDR1 SEHNR and CDR2 FQNEAQ (reference sequence). This CDR3 region has 17 residues. Trimming shortened V by 5 bases and J by 6 bases, and 24 bases separated the two germline ends. The chain's CDR3 is CASSPVLAPIAGDTQYF. DNA for the CDR3: TGTGCCAGCAGCCCTGTCCTAGCGCCAATAGCAGGGGATACGCAGTATTTT.